A single sample gave rise to the 9 T cell receptor beta chains below, sequenced in a study of T cell responses to AZD1222 COVID-19 vaccine. Clones were sequenced by immunoSEQ multiplex PCR, and TCRdb holds only the in-frame ones, with some missing. The data contain some 130,000 clones, around 90% of them seen just once; the ten biggest clones take up roughly 6.5%. The sequencing here drew on peripheral blood, taken on day 0 of AZD1222 vaccination. These receptors all come from an adult in good health.

This chain joins TRBV7-3 and TRBJ2-5; a weak D match, TRBD1 (5 bases). CDR1 is SGHTA and CDR2 is FQGTGA in the germline V gene. V was trimmed by 0 bases and J by 4 bases, leaving 6 bases between them. The CDR3 spans 13 residues. The CDR3 sequence: CASSLTQGETQYF. For the CDR3, the DNA is TGTGCCAGCAGCTTAACCCAGGGAGAGACCCAGTACTTC. The whole variable domain, filled in from reference TRBV7-3 and TRBJ2-5, reads GAGVSQTPSNKVTEKGKYVELRCDPISGHTALYWYRQSLGQGPEFLIYFQGTGAADDSGLPNDRFFAVRPEGSVSTLKIQRTERGDSAVYLCASSLTQGETQYFGPGTRLLVL.

The chain links TRBV28 to TRBJ2-7; D perhaps matches TRBD1 (5 bases). Looked up from germline, CDR1 is MDHEN and CDR2 is SYDVKM. The V end lost 1 base, the J end lost 6 bases, and 13 bases lay between the germline ends. The CDR3 has 14 residues. In DNA form, the CDR3 reads TGTGCCAGCAGTTTATTGCAGGGCGCAAGCGAGCAGTACTTC. This gives the protein CASSLLQGASEQYF.

The chain has TRBV4-1 and TRBJ2-5, with D possibly TRBD1 on 5 matching bases. V lost 3 bases to trimming and J lost 1 base, with 15 bases between them. Germline V gene sequence: CDR1 MGHRA, CDR2 YSYEKL. CDR3 length: 16 amino acids. Here the CDR3 reads CASSHTEQDLQETQYF. The CDR3 nucleotides read TGCGCCAGCAGCCACACGGAACAGGACCTCCAAGAGACCCAGTACTTC.

V and J are TRBV24-1 and TRBJ1-2, with no clear D. The V end was cut by 2 bases, the J end by 5 bases, with 11 bases between. The germline V gene encodes CDR1 KGHDR and CDR2 SFDVKD. The CDR3 runs to 14 residues. The chain's CDR3 is CATSDSRTPYGYTF. The DNA for the CDR3 is TGTGCCACCAGTGATTCGCGTACGCCGTATGGCTACACCTTC.

This chain links TRBV18 with TRBJ1-1, with 9 bases identical to TRBD1. This CDR3 spans 13 amino acids. Germline trimming cut 4 bases from V and 8 bases from J; bases unmatched to any gene: 5. Germline V gene sequence: CDR1 KGHSH, CDR2 LQKENI. The CDR3 DNA reads TGTGCCAGCTCACAAACCGGGACAGGGGAAGCTTTCTTT. As protein: CASSQTGTGEAFF.

V is TRBV6-5 and J is TRBJ1-1; D gene unclear. The CDR3 covers 13 residues. Germline lookup yields CDR1 MNHEY and CDR2 SVGAGI. V was shortened by 2 bases and J by 3 bases, with 7 bases between the two germline ends. The CDR3 nucleotides are TGTGCCAGCAGTTACGAGTGGGACACTGAAGCTTTCTTT. This translates into CASSYEWDTEAFF.

The chain employs TRBV30 and TRBJ1-5, with a tentative D call TRBD1 (5 bases). The CDR3 spans 12 residues. The germline V and J ends were trimmed by 8 bases and 7 bases, with 15 bases remaining between them. Germline V gives CDR1 GTSNPN, CDR2 SVGIG (reference sequence). CDR3 in DNA: TGTGCCGGGGGGGTTCGATGGCAGCCCCAGCATTTT. This sequence encodes CAGGVRWQPQHF. Combining the CDR3 with reference TRBV30 and TRBJ1-5 gives the whole variable domain SQTIHQWPATLVQPVGSPLSLECTVEGTSNPNLYWYRQAAGRGLQLLFYSVGIGQISSEVPQNLSASRPQDRQFILSSKKLLLSDSGFYLCAGGVRWQPQHFGDGTRLSIL.

The CDR3 DNA follows: TGTGCCAGCACCCAGACAACAGGGGTTCTTTACGAGCAGTACTTC. Translating gives CASTQTTGVLYEQYF. This sequence joins TRBV28 and TRBJ2-7; 7 bases match TRBD1. This CDR3 is built from 15 residues. J was trimmed by 4 bases and V by 7 bases; bases with no gene match: 13. Germline V gene sequence: CDR1 MDHEN, CDR2 SYDVKM.

CDR3 DNA sequence: TGTGCCATCAGTCGGGACAGGGACACTGAAGCTTTCTTT. It codes for CAISRDRDTEAFF. The chain joins TRBV10-3 to TRBJ1-1; 9 nucleotides agree with TRBD1. The CDR3 extends over 13 amino acids. From germline, CDR1 is ENHRY and CDR2 SYGVKD. Trimming removed 5 bases from V and 3 bases from J; junction bases left unmatched: 1.